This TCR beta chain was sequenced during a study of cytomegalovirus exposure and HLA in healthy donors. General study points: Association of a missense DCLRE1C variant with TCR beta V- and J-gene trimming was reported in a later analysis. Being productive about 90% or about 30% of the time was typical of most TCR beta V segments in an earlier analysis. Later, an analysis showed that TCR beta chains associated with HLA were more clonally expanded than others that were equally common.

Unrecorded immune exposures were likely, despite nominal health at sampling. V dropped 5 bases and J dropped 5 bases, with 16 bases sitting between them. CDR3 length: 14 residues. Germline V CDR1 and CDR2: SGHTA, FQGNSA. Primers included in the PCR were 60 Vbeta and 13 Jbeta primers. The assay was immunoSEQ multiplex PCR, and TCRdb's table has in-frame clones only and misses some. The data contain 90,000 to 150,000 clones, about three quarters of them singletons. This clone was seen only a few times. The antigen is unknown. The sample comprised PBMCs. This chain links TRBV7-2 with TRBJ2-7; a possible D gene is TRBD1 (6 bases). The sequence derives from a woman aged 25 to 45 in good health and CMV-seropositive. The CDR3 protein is CASSPWADRNEQYF. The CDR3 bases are TGTGCCAGCAGCCCGTGGGCGGACAGAAACGAGCAGTACTTC.